This T cell receptor beta chain is from a study of T cell repertoires in cytomegalovirus infection. Study-wide findings and caveats: Dominant in the ex vivo response were TCR beta clonotypes restricted by HLA-C and specific for CMV.

Concerning this clonotype itself: The antigen is undetermined.

Using its own MiXCR run on the reads, TCRdb lists one record per CDR3 protein. The table lists about 900,000 distinct CDR3 sequences, around 30% of them singletons. V lost 2 bases to trimming and J lost 8 bases, with 12 bases between them. This CDR3 has 14 residues. Germline V gene lookup returns CDR1 MNHNS and CDR2 SASEGT. The chain is built from TRBV6-1 and TRBJ1-4, with D tentatively TRBD1 (5 bases). The source is a human donor in good health (CMV status not recorded). Some clones in this sample may be carry-over from other donors' samples. Sequencing was performed on cultured CD8+ T cells from PBMCs, taken from culture after CMV antigen stimulation. CDR3 sequence: CASSERWGREKLFF. The CDR3 coding sequence is TGTGCCAGCAGTGAAAGGTGGGGGAGGGAAAAACTGTTTTTT.